This TCR beta chain was profiled in a study of T cell responses to AZD1222 COVID-19 vaccine. Comments on this clone: Other DNA sequences in this specimen translate into the identical CDR3.

The germline CDR1 and CDR2 sequences are LNHNV and YYDKDF (reference sequence). The CDR3 sequence is 15 residues long. After removal of 1 base from V and 2 bases from J, the junction contained 0 bases not matched to a gene. TCRdb's table, derived via immunoSEQ multiplex PCR, lists solely in-frame clones and lacks some. The data hold 90,000 to 120,000 clones, with around 90% observed a single time. The sequence was obtained from an adult who received the AZD1222 COVID-19 vaccine. The rearrangement links TRBV15 to TRBJ2-7, with TRBD2 matching 12 bases. The source was peripheral blood, collected 28 days after the second AZD1222 dose. The CDR3 DNA sequence: TGTGCCACCAGCAGAGGACTAGCGGGGGCCTACGAGCAGTACTTC. Translated: CATSRGLAGAYEQYF.